The 27 T cell receptor beta chains given below trace back to one sample, sequenced in a study of control samples from healthy donors and cancer patients. This table comes from immunoSEQ multiplex PCR, and its TCRdb copy is limited to in-frame clones, with some not included. This sample has about 410,000 clones, with 90% found just once. The source material was PBMCs. These receptors were collected from a man aged 40-49 years with head and neck cancer.

This clone was picked up one time. This chain joins TRBV6-1 and TRBJ1-5; the D gene is possibly TRBD1 (6 bases). Trimming pared 7 bases from V and 6 bases from J, leaving 16 bases between. The CDR3 covers 14 residues. Looked up from germline, CDR1 is MNHNS and CDR2 is SASEGT. In nucleotides, the CDR3 is TGTGCCAGCACCCCGGGGGGGGCGGGTCAGCCCCAGCATTTT. Its translation: CASTPGGAGQPQHF.

This clone was detected a few times. This specimen includes other DNA sequences encoding the same CDR3. The chain has TRBV12-3 or TRBV12-4 and TRBJ2-2, with D perhaps matching TRBD2 (6 bases). This CDR3 has 12 residues. V was clipped by 5 bases and J by 6 bases, with 7 bases between them. This chain's CDR3 is CASSTGAGELFF. The CDR3, as DNA: TGTGCCAGCAGTACGGGGGCCGGGGAGCTGTTTTTT.

V gene TRBV5-1 combines with J gene TRBJ1-5; D is perhaps TRBD1 (5 bases). CDR3 length: 14 residues. V lost 2 bases and J 11 bases, leaving 17 bases between the germline ends. Looked up from germline, CDR1 is SGHRS and CDR2 is YFSETQ. The CDR3 region is CASSFPFTRGSQHF. The CDR3 DNA sequence: TGCGCCAGCAGCTTTCCCTTTACTCGGGGGTCCCAGCATTTT.

The CDR3 nucleotides are TGTGCCAGCAGTTTTCACGGGCCTGTATACGAGCAGTACTTC. Amino acids: CASSFHGPVYEQYF. The chain combines TRBV27 with TRBJ2-7; no clear D gene. The V end lost 3 bases, the J end lost 4 bases, and 13 bases lay between the germline ends. The CDR3 extends over 14 amino acids. Germline lookup yields CDR1 MNHEY and CDR2 SMNVEV (reference sequence).

The rearrangement uses TRBV7-8 and TRBJ2-7; D uncertain. Trimming pared 0 bases from V and 5 bases from J, leaving 11 bases between. There are 14 residues in the CDR3. Germline assignment: CDR1 SGHVS and CDR2 FQNEAQ. The CDR3: CASSLAGVVDEQYF. The DNA for the CDR3 is TGTGCCAGCAGCTTAGCCGGAGTGGTGGACGAGCAGTACTTC. The full variable domain, completed using reference TRBV7-8 and TRBJ2-7, is GAGVSQSPRYKVAKRGQDVALRCDPISGHVSLFWYQQALGQGPEFLTYFQNEAQLDKSGLPSDRFFAERPEGSVSTLKIQRTQQEDSAVYLCASSLAGVVDEQYFGPGTRLTVT.

CDR3 residues: CASSPGQPNYGYTF. CDR3 bases: TGTGCCAGCAGCCCGGGACAGCCCAACTATGGCTACACCTTC. The chain recombines TRBV5-5 with TRBJ1-2, with 7 positions matching TRBD1. Trimming at V came to 4 bases and at J to 2 bases, leaving 5 bases not matched to a gene. The germline V gene has CDR1 SGHKS and CDR2 YYEKEE (reference sequence). This CDR3 is 14 amino acids long.

In DNA, the CDR3 is TGCGCCAGCAGTGAGGACCCCCGGACTCCCAAGACCGGGGAGCTGTTTTTT. It codes for CASSEDPRTPKTGELFF. The V and J genes are TRBV10-1 and TRBJ2-2, with D perhaps matching TRBD2 (5 bases). V was trimmed by 2 bases and J by 5 bases, leaving 18 bases between them. Per the germline V gene, CDR1 is WNHNN and CDR2 is SYGVQD (reference sequence). The CDR3 is made up of 17 amino acids.

V is TRBV7-3 and J is TRBJ1-4; 9 positions match TRBD1. Germline loops: CDR1 SGHTA, CDR2 FQGTGA. The CDR3 runs 15 residues. The V gene end was trimmed by 2 bases and the J gene end by 8 bases; junction bases not matched to a gene: 6. The CDR3 DNA sequence: TGTGCCAGCAGCTTAGAACAGGGGGCAAAGGAAAAACTGTTTTTT. As protein: CASSLEQGAKEKLFF.

The rearrangement joins TRBV5-6 to TRBJ2-2; D may be TRBD1 (5 bases). CDR1 and CDR2 from the germline V gene are SGHDT and YYEEEE. The CDR3 is 16 residues long. V was clipped by 1 base and J by 7 bases, with 17 bases between them. The chain's CDR3 is CASSLLQGLGVGELFF. CDR3 coding DNA: TGTGCCAGCAGCTTGTTGCAAGGTCTAGGGGTCGGGGAGCTGTTTTTT.

The chain joins TRBV19 to TRBJ1-2; no clear D. The CDR3 runs 15 residues. V was trimmed by 1 base and J by 4 bases, leaving 13 bases between them. The germline gives CDR1 LNHDA, CDR2 SQIVND (reference sequence). CDR3: CASSIALDSLYGYTF. Written as DNA, the CDR3 is TGTGCCAGTAGTATAGCTCTTGACTCTCTCTATGGCTACACCTTC.

This clone is a singleton in its sample. This chain uses TRBV21-1 with TRBJ2-7; the table's TRBD2 call for D was not verified on the DNA. TRBV21-1 is deemed a pseudogene. The CDR3 covers 17 residues. CDR3 bases: TGTGCCAGCAGCAAACTTGGGAGGGACCGGCCCCCCTACGAGCAGTACTTC. Translating gives CASSKLGRDRPPYEQYF.

This sequence joins TRBV18 and TRBJ1-1; no reliable D call. Between the trimmed V and J ends, which lost 4 bases and 4 bases, there was a span of 10 bases. CDR3 size: 13 residues. Germline CDR1 is KGHSH and CDR2 is LQKENI. CDR3 sequence reads: CASSLSAGTEAFF. CDR3 in DNA: TGTGCCAGCTCACTCAGTGCGGGCACTGAAGCTTTCTTT. The whole variable domain, filled in from reference TRBV18 and TRBJ1-1, reads NAGVMQNPRHLVRRRGQEARLRCSPMKGHSHVYWYRQLPEEGLKFMVYLQKENIIDESGMPKERFSAEFPKEGPSILRIQQVVRGDSAAYFCASSLSAGTEAFFGQGTRLTVV.

The J gene is TRBJ1-3, the V gene TRBV20-1, with D possibly TRBD1 on 5 matching bases. The CDR3 loop spans 14 amino acids. CDR1 is DFQATT and CDR2 is SNEGSKA in the germline V gene (reference sequence). With 3 bases removed from V and 3 bases from J, the gap between germline ends came to 12 bases. CDR3: CSASGGEGGNTIYF. DNA of the CDR3: TGCAGTGCTAGTGGGGGTGAAGGTGGAAACACCATATATTTT.

The chain combines TRBV15 with TRBJ1-1; D not resolved. V was cut by 6 bases and J by 4 bases, with 15 bases left in between. Germline V gene sequence: CDR1 LNHNV, CDR2 YYDKDF (reference sequence). CDR3 length: 14 residues. The CDR3 is CATRGRGKATEAFF. The CDR3 DNA reads TGTGCCACCAGGGGTCGAGGGAAGGCCACTGAAGCTTTCTTT.

In regard to this clone: Germline and junction disagree at one end, which may indicate a read error. This CDR3 is also generated by other DNA sequences in the sample. The chain carries TRBV3-1 (or the pseudogene TRBV3-2) and TRBJ2-7, with 9 bases fitting TRBD2. Germline assignment: CDR1 LGHDT and CDR2 YNNKEL (reference sequence). CDR3 length: 15 residues. This chain's CDR3 is CASSPYSGRNGEQYF. The CDR3, as DNA: TGCGCCAGCAGCCCGTACAGCGGGAGGAACGGCGAGCAGTACTTT.

The chain employs TRBV7-2 and TRBJ2-3; D uncertain. The V end lost 5 bases, the J end lost 2 bases, and 11 bases lay between the germline ends. This CDR3 is built from 14 residues. Germline V CDR1 and CDR2: SGHTA, FQGNSA. The CDR3 reads CASSPAPATDTQYF. Written as DNA, the CDR3 is TGTGCCAGCAGCCCAGCCCCGGCCACAGATACGCAGTATTTT.

The chain couples TRBV4-3 to TRBJ1-5; 8 nucleotides agree with TRBD1. J was trimmed by 1 base and V by 2 bases; bases with no gene match: 4. CDR1 and CDR2 (germline): LGHNA, YSLEER. The CDR3 totals 16 residues. CDR3 protein: CASSQSYRGSNQPQHF. The DNA for the CDR3 is TGCGCCAGCAGCCAATCCTACAGGGGGAGCAATCAGCCCCAGCATTTT.

This clone was recorded once. J is TRBJ2-1 and V is TRBV5-1; 13 bases align to TRBD2. Germline CDR1 and CDR2: SGHRS and YFSETQ. This CDR3 has 16 amino acids. With V trimmed by 3 bases and J by 6 bases, 6 bases remained unmatched. CDR3 loop: CASSSGTSGDFNEQFF. For the CDR3, the DNA is TGCGCCAGCAGCTCCGGGACTAGCGGGGACTTCAATGAGCAGTTCTTC.

The V call is TRBV10-3, the J call TRBJ2-3, with 8 bases fitting TRBD2. Germline V gene data show CDR1 as ENHRY and CDR2 as SYGVKD. Trimming at V came to 8 bases and at J to 1 base, leaving 2 bases not matched to a gene. The CDR3 is made up of 13 amino acids. CDR3 loop: CAIGSGGTDTQYF. The DNA of the CDR3 is TGTGCCATCGGTAGCGGGGGCACAGATACGCAGTATTTT.

The chain links TRBV30 to TRBJ1-1, with 12 bases matching TRBD1. V was pared by 3 bases and J by 5 bases, with 4 bases of the junction left unmatched. Germline V gene sequence: CDR1 GTSNPN, CDR2 SVGIG (reference sequence). CDR3 length: 14 residues. The CDR3: CAWSRDRGLTEAFF. Here the CDR3 DNA reads TGTGCCTGGAGCAGGGACAGGGGGCTTACTGAAGCTTTCTTT.

The rearrangement joins TRBV5-1 to TRBJ2-5, with 9 bases identical to TRBD1. Losses at the gene ends were 4 bases for V and 5 bases for J; bases not matched to a gene: 3. Germline V gene data show CDR1 as SGHRS and CDR2 as YFSETQ. This CDR3 comprises 13 residues. Here the CDR3 reads CASSGTGTETQYF. The CDR3 DNA is TGCGCCAGCAGCGGGACAGGGACGGAGACCCAGTACTTC. The variable domain in full, with the rest retrieved from reference TRBV5-1 and TRBJ2-5, is KAGVTQTPRYLIKTRGQQVTLSCSPISGHRSVSWYQQTPGQGLQFLFEYFSETQRNKGNFPGRFSGRQFSNSRSEMNVSTLELGDSALYLCASSGTGTETQYFGPGTRLLVL.

This rearrangement joins TRBV19 to TRBJ1-1; 7 positions agree with TRBD1. V lost 5 bases, J lost 8 bases, and 11 bases stayed unmatched. This CDR3 contains 14 residues. Germline loops: CDR1 LNHDA, CDR2 SQIVND (reference sequence). The CDR3, as DNA: TGTGCCAGTAGTCCCTGGTTCGAGGGGGCGGAAGCTTTCTTT. Translated: CASSPWFEGAEAFF.

The chain joins TRBV7-2 to TRBJ1-1; no clear D. CDR3 length equals 14 residues. The germline V and J ends were trimmed by 3 bases and 1 base, with 9 bases remaining between them. Germline V gene sequence: CDR1 SGHTA, CDR2 FQGNSA. For the CDR3, the DNA is TGTGCCAGCAGCTTTGGGCAGACGAACACTGAAGCTTTCTTT. This sequence encodes CASSFGQTNTEAFF. Based on the CDR3 plus reference TRBV7-2 and TRBJ1-1, the full variable domain is GAGVSQSPSNKVTEKGKDVELRCDPISGHTALYWYRQSLGQGLEFLIYFQGNSAPDKSGLPSDRFSAERTGGSVSTLTIQRTQQEDSAVYLCASSFGQTNTEAFFGQGTRLTVV.

This clone was counted once. CDR3 coding DNA: TGTGCCAGCAGCCGGCGCCAGGAGGGCGGAGCTGGAAACACCATATATTTT. Translating it yields CASSRRQEGGAGNTIYF. The V gene is TRBV3-1 (or the pseudogene TRBV3-2), the J gene TRBJ1-3; D remains ambiguous. The CDR3 is 17 residues long. The germline V and J ends were trimmed by 4 bases and 2 bases, with 18 bases remaining between them. Per the germline V gene, CDR1 is LGHDT and CDR2 is YNNKEL (reference sequence).

The rearrangement uses TRBV3-1 (or the pseudogene TRBV3-2) and TRBJ1-1; D is undetermined. Trimming left V 2 bases short and J 1 base short, with 8 bases between. Germline assignment: CDR1 LGHDT and CDR2 YNNKEL (reference sequence). The CDR3 length is 14 residues. The chain's CDR3 is CASSQRSRNTEAFF. The CDR3 DNA reads as TGTGCCAGCAGCCAACGCTCTAGGAACACTGAAGCTTTCTTT.

V usage is TRBV7-2 and J usage is TRBJ1-5; D is unresolved. The CDR3 is 14 residues long. Looked up from germline, CDR1 is SGHTA and CDR2 is FQGNSA. Trimming took 4 bases from V and 1 from J, leaving 8 bases between them. This CDR3 reads CASSWEGSNQPQHF. In DNA, the CDR3 is TGTGCCAGCAGCTGGGAGGGCAGCAATCAGCCCCAGCATTTT. Complete variable domain (other parts from reference TRBV7-2 and TRBJ1-5): GAGVSQSPSNKVTEKGKDVELRCDPISGHTALYWYRQSLGQGLEFLIYFQGNSAPDKSGLPSDRFSAERTGGSVSTLTIQRTQQEDSAVYLCASSWEGSNQPQHFGDGTRLSIL.

As concerns this clone: Sequence at one end of the junction differs from germline and may be a read error. CDR3 nucleotides: TGTGCTAGCAGCCCCCGGACTAGCGGGGACGAGCAGTACTTC. Encoded protein: CASSPRTSGDEQYF. This rearrangement joins TRBV7-7 to TRBJ2-7; TRBD2 aligns across 12 bases. Germline assignment: CDR1 SSHAT and CDR2 FNYEAQ (reference sequence). This CDR3 region has 14 residues.